The clone carrying this T cell receptor beta chain was picked up a small number of times. This entry belongs to a study of blood T cell repertoires in COVID-19. Looking at the study overall: PBMCs, B-cell-depleted T cells, or T cells provided the cDNA or gDNA that made up the material.

V lost 0 bases, J lost 7 bases, and 8 bases lay in between. The CDR3 sequence is 13 residues long. Germline CDR1 and CDR2: SGHDT and YYEEEE. Sequenced by immunoSEQ multiplex PCR; TCRdb stores in-frame clones only, minus some. The sample carries some 210,000 clones, roughly four fifths recorded once. The receptor comes from a woman aged 45-59 years with active or convalescent COVID-19. The genes are TRBV5-6 and TRBJ2-1; D is ambiguous. Sequenced input: peripheral blood. The CDR3 reads CASSLAFGNEQFF. In DNA form, the CDR3 reads TGTGCCAGCAGCTTGGCATTCGGTAATGAGCAGTTCTTC.